Below are 16 T cell receptor beta chains sequenced from a single sample in a study of T cell repertoires and Cas9 in healthy adults. Clones were read by immunoSEQ multiplex PCR, and TCRdb kept only the in-frame ones, dropping some. The sample records some 15,000 clones, about nine tenths being singletons. The sample was Tregs (CD4+, CD25+, CD127-, CD137-, CD154-) from PBMCs; culture status not recorded. The receptors originated from a human donor in good health.

This clone has only one observation. This chain links TRBV2 with TRBJ1-5; TRBD1 aligns across 10 bases. Trimming removed 4 bases from V and 1 base from J; junction bases left unmatched: 13. The CDR3 spans 19 residues. The germline V gene encodes CDR1 SNHLY and CDR2 FYNNEI. DNA of the CDR3: TGTGCCAGCAGTGTAAATCCGGGACAGGGGCTGAGGAGCAATCAGCCCCAGCATTTT. It specifies CASSVNPGQGLRSNQPQHF.

This chain connects TRBV6-5 to TRBJ1-5, with D perhaps matching TRBD1 (5 bases). Germline values: CDR1 MNHEY, CDR2 SVGAGI. V dropped 5 bases and J dropped 4 bases, with 9 bases sitting between them. CDR3 size: 13 residues. CDR3 protein: CASSRRQNQPQHF. The CDR3 DNA reads as TGTGCCAGCAGTCGGAGACAGAATCAGCCCCAGCATTTT.

This sequence joins TRBV9 and TRBJ1-6; unclear D gene. The germline gives CDR1 SGDLS, CDR2 YYNGEE. CDR3 size: 14 residues. Trimming stripped 3 bases from V and 6 bases from J, with 10 bases between. CDR3 protein: CASSGEVVNSPLHF. DNA of the CDR3: TGTGCCAGCAGCGGTGAGGTGGTTAATTCACCCCTCCACTTT. Full variable domain (outside the CDR3, taken from reference TRBV9 and TRBJ1-6): DSGVTQTPKHLITATGQRVTLRCSPRSGDLSVYWYQQSLDQGLQFLIQYYNGEERAKGNILERFSAQQFPDLHSELNLSSLELGDSALYFCASSGEVVNSPLHFGNGTRLTVT.

V and J are TRBV19 and TRBJ2-2, with 9 bases that match TRBD1. Looked up from germline, CDR1 is LNHDA and CDR2 is SQIVND (reference sequence). V dropped 3 bases and J dropped 6; count of bases not matched to a gene: 8. CDR3 length: 16 residues. The DNA for the CDR3 is TGTGCCAGTAGTATTCGAACAGGGGGCGCGCCCGGGGAGCTGTTTTTT. This gives the protein CASSIRTGGAPGELFF.

The rearrangement links TRBV7-9 to TRBJ2-5, with TRBD2 matching over 9 bases. Losses at the gene ends were 5 bases for V and 3 bases for J; bases not matched to a gene: 4. Germline CDR1 and CDR2: SEHNR and FQNEAQ (reference sequence). The CDR3 sequence is 14 residues long. The CDR3 nucleotides read TGTGCCAGCAGCCTCTGGACTAGCGAAGAGACCCAGTACTTC. Protein: CASSLWTSEETQYF.

The chain recombines TRBV4-1 with TRBJ2-2, with TRBD1 matching over 8 bases. The CDR3 spans 17 residues. The V segment lost 1 base and the J segment 6 bases; nucleotides outside the gene matches: 10. CDR1 is MGHRA and CDR2 is YSYEKL in the germline V gene. This chain's CDR3 is CASSQARQGYFAGELFF. The CDR3 DNA reads TGCGCCAGCAGCCAAGCCCGACAGGGGTATTTTGCCGGGGAGCTGTTTTTT.

This chain connects TRBV7-9 to TRBJ2-7; 7 bases agree with TRBD2. With 4 bases clipped from V and 6 bases from J, the junction kept 9 bases outside the gene matches. Germline CDR1 and CDR2: SEHNR and FQNEAQ (reference sequence). The CDR3 consists of 14 residues. CDR3 bases: TGTGCCAGCAGCTCCTCTGGGGGGGAGAGCGAGCAGTACTTC. Residues: CASSSSGGESEQYF.

This rearrangement joins TRBV30 to TRBJ1-3; no clear D. V dropped 2 bases and J dropped 4 bases, with 9 bases sitting between them. This CDR3 comprises 13 residues. CDR1 is GTSNPN, CDR2 SVGIG, per germline (reference sequence). The CDR3 DNA reads as TGTGCCTGGAGTATAAGATTCGGAAACACCATATATTTT. It yields the protein CAWSIRFGNTIYF.

This clone was seen only a few times. The chain links TRBV2 to TRBJ1-1, with D unclear. CDR1 is SNHLY, CDR2 FYNNEI, per germline. The CDR3 contains 16 residues. V shed 0 bases and J shed 5 bases, with 16 bases lying between them. CDR3 loop: CASSEAHPARRTEAFF. CDR3 coding DNA: TGTGCCAGCAGTGAAGCGCATCCGGCTCGGAGAACTGAAGCTTTCTTT.

This chain joins TRBV10-1 and TRBJ2-7; 8 nucleotides align to TRBD1. The CDR3 runs to 15 residues. Trimming removed 0 bases from V and 3 bases from J; junction bases left unmatched: 4. The germline V gene has CDR1 WNHNN and CDR2 SYGVQD (reference sequence). The CDR3 nucleotides read TGCGCCAGCAGTGAGTCTATGACAGGGGACTACGAGCAGTACTTC. The encoded protein is CASSESMTGDYEQYF.

This clone showed up just a few times. The chain carries TRBV7-2 and TRBJ1-2; 8 bases map to TRBD1. After removal of 0 bases from V and 2 bases from J, the junction contained 2 bases not matched to a gene. This CDR3 has 15 residues. Looked up from germline, CDR1 is SGHTA and CDR2 is FQGNSA. In DNA form, the CDR3 reads TGTGCCAGCAGCTTAGCTTACAGGGGGAACTATGGCTACACCTTC. Its protein product is CASSLAYRGNYGYTF.

For the CDR3, the DNA is TGCGCCAGCAGCCGGGTCGACAGCGGGGAGCTGTTTTTT. Its translation: CASSRVDSGELFF. This rearrangement joins TRBV5-1 to TRBJ2-2, with a tentative D call TRBD1 (5 bases). CDR3 size: 13 residues. Between the trimmed V and J ends, which lost 4 bases and 7 bases, there was a span of 11 bases. CDR1 and CDR2 from the germline V gene are SGHRS and YFSETQ.

CDR3 nucleotide sequence: TGTGCCAGCAGCCCCGACCTGCCAGGGGCCAACGTCCTGACTTTC. As protein: CASSPDLPGANVLTF. The chain has TRBV5-8 and TRBJ2-6; no clear D gene. Germline loops: CDR1 SGHTS, CDR2 YDEGEE. The germline V and J ends were trimmed by 4 bases and 4 bases, with 12 bases remaining between them. The length of the CDR3 is 15 residues.

This chain uses TRBV5-1 with TRBJ2-5; D gene ambiguous. V lost 4 bases and J 1 base, leaving 8 bases between the germline ends. Germline assignment: CDR1 SGHRS and CDR2 YFSETQ. The CDR3 is 13 amino acids. The CDR3 coding sequence is TGCGCCAGCAGCATCAGCCGCCAAGAGACCCAGTACTTC. Translation gives CASSISRQETQYF.

V usage is TRBV14 and J usage is TRBJ2-5; 8 nucleotides agree with TRBD2. From germline, CDR1 is SGHDN and CDR2 FVKESK. Germline trimming cut 5 bases from V and 6 bases from J; bases unmatched to any gene: 8. The CDR3 has 14 amino acids. CDR3 nucleotides: TGTGCCAGCAGCTCCCTTGGCGGGAGGCAGACCCAGTACTTC. Its protein is CASSSLGGRQTQYF.

V is TRBV5-1 and J is TRBJ2-1; no clear D. Per germline, CDR1 SGHRS and CDR2 YFSETQ. This CDR3 comprises 13 residues. V was trimmed by 0 bases and J by 12 bases, leaving 13 bases between them. In DNA form, the CDR3 reads TGCGCCAGCAGCTTGGACGCTGGGTCTCGGCAGTTCTTC. This gives the protein CASSLDAGSRQFF.